The clone carrying this T cell receptor (beta chain) was counted ten times or more. What it binds is unknown. TCRdb independently ran MiXCR on the RT-PCR reads; one entry per CDR3 protein. The sample lists under 850,000 distinct CDR3 sequences; approximately 17% were seen once. The source of the sample is a study of response to subunit inactivated influenza vaccine. Study-level findings and limits: Authors suggested few new T cells are recruited by each seasonal influenza vaccination.

The length of the CDR3 is 15 residues. Trimming cost V 3 bases and J 3 bases, with 13 bases left between them. The clonotype originates from a man aged 45-65 years who received an inactivated influenza vaccine. The chain carries TRBV12-3 or TRBV12-4 and TRBJ2-3; no clear D. The sequencing used PBMCs from blood, collected roughly 5 days after vaccination. The CDR3 protein is CASSLVWKGTDTQYF. In DNA form, the CDR3 reads TGTGCCAGCAGTTTGGTTTGGAAAGGTACAGATACGCAGTATTTT.